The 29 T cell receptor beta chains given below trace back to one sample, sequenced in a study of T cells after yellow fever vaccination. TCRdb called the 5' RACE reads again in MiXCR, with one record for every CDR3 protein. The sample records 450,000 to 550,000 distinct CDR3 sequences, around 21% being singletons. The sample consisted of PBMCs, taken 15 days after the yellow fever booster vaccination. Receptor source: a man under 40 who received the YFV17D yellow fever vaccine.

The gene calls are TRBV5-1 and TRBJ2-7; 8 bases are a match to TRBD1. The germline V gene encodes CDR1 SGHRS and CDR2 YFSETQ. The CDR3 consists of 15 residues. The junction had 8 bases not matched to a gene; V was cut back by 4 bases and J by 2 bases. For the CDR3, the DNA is TGCGCCAGCAGCCCTCGGGGACAGGTGACCTACGAGCAGTACTTC. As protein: CASSPRGQVTYEQYF.

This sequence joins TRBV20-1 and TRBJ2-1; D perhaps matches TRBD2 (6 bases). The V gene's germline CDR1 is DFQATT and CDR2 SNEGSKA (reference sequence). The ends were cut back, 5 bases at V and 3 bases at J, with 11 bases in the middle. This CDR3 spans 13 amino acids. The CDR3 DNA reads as TGCAGTGCTTCCAGAGCGGGCTACAATGAGCAGTTCTTC. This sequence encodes CSASRAGYNEQFF.

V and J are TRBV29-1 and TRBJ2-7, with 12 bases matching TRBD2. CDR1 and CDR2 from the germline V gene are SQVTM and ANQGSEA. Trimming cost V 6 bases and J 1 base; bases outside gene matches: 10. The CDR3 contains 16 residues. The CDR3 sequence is CSVLPPTSGRSYEQYF. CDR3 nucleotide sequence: TGCAGCGTCCTCCCCCCTACTAGCGGGAGGTCCTACGAGCAGTACTTC.

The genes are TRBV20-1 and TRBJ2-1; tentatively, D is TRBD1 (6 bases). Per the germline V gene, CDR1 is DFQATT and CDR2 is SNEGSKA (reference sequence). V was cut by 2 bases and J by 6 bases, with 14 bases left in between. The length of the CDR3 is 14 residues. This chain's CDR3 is CSARNRVSFNEQFF. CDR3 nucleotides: TGCAGTGCTAGAAACAGGGTTTCTTTCAATGAGCAGTTCTTC.

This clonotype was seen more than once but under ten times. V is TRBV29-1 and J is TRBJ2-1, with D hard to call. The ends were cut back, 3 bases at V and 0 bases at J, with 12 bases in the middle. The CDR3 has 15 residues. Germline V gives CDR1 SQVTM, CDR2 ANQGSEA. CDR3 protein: CSVESLPSSYNEQFF. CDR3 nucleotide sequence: TGCAGCGTTGAGTCCCTCCCGAGCTCCTACAATGAGCAGTTCTTC.

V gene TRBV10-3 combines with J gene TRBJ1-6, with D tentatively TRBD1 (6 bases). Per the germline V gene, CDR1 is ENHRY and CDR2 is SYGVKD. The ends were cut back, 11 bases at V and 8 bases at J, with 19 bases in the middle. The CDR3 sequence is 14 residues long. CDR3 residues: CASQTRSGDSPLHF. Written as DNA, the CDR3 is TGTGCCTCACAAACCAGGTCAGGGGATTCACCCCTCCACTTT.

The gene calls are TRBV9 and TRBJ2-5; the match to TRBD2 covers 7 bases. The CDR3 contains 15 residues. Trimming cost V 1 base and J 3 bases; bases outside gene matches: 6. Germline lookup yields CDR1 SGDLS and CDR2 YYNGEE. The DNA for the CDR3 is TGTGCCAGCAGCGTATGGGGAGGGCCGGAAGAGACCCAGTACTTC. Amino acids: CASSVWGGPEETQYF. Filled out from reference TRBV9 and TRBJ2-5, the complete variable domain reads DSGVTQTPKHLITATGQRVTLRCSPRSGDLSVYWYQQSLDQGLQFLIQYYNGEERAKGNILERFSAQQFPDLHSELNLSSLELGDSALYFCASSVWGGPEETQYFGPGTRLLVL.

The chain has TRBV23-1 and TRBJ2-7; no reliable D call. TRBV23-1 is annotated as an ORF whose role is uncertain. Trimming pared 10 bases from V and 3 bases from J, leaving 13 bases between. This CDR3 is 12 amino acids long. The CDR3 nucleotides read TGCGCCATAAAGGCCTGTTTCTACGAGCAGTACTTC. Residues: CAIKACFYEQYF.

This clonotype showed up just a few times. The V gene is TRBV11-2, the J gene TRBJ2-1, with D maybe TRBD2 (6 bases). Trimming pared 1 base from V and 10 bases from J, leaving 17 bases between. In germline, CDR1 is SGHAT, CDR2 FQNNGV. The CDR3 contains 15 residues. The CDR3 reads CASSLGGDAGGEQFF. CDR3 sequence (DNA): TGTGCCAGCAGCTTAGGCGGGGACGCGGGCGGCGAGCAGTTCTTC. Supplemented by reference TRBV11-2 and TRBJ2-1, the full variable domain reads EAGVAQSPRYKIIEKRQSVAFWCNPISGHATLYWYQQILGQGPKLLIQFQNNGVVDDSQLPKDRFSAERLKGVDSTLKIQPAKLEDSAVYLCASSLGGDAGGEQFFGPGTRLTVL.

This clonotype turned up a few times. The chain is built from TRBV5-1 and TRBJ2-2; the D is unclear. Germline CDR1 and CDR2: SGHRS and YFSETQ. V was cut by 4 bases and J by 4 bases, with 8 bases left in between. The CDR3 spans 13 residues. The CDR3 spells CASSERLTGELFF. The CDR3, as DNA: TGCGCCAGCAGCGAGCGCCTCACCGGGGAGCTGTTTTTT.

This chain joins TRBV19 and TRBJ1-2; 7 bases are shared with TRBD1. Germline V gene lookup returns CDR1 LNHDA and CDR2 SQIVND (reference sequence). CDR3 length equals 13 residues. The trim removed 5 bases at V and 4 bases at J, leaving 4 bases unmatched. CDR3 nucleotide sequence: TGTGCCAGTAGTGTTGGGACAGTCTATGGCTACACCTTC. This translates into CASSVGTVYGYTF. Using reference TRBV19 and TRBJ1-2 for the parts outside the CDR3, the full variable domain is DGGITQSPKYLFRKEGQNVTLSCEQNLNHDAMYWYRQDPGQGLRLIYYSQIVNDFQKGDIAEGYSVSREKKESFPLTVTSAQKNPTAFYLCASSVGTVYGYTFGSGTRLTVV.

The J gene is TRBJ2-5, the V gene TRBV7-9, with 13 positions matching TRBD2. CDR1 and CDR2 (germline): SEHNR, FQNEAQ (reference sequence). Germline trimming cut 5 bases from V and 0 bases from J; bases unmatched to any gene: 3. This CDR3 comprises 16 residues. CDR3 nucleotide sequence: TGTGCCAGCAGCCCCGGGACTAGCGGGAACCAAGAGACCCAGTACTTC. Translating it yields CASSPGTSGNQETQYF.

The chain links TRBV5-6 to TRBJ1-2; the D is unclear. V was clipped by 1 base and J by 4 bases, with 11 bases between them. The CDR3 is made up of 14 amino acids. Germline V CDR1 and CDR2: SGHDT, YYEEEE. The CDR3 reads CASSLRKFGYGYTF. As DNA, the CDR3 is TGTGCCAGCAGCTTGAGGAAATTCGGCTATGGCTACACCTTC.

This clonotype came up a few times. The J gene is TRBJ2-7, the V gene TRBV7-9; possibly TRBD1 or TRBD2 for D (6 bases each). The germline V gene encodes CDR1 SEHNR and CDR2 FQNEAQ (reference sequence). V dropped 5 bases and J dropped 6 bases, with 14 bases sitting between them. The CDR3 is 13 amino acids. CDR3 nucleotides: TGTGCCAGCAGCACGGGTCGGGGGCGCGAGCAGTACTTC. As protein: CASSTGRGREQYF.

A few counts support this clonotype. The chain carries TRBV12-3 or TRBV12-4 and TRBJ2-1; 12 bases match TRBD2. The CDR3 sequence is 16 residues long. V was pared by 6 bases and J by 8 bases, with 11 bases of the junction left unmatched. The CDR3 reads CASSQTSGSVQDEQFF. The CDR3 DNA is TGTGCCAGCAGCCAGACTAGCGGGAGCGTCCAGGATGAGCAGTTCTTC.

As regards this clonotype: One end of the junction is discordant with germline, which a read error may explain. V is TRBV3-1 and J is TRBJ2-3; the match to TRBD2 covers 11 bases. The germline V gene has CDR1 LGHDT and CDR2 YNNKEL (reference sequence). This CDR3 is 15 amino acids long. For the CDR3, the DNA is TGTGCCAGCAACCAACTAGCGGGGGGCACAGATACGCAGTATTTT. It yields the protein CASNQLAGGTDTQYF.

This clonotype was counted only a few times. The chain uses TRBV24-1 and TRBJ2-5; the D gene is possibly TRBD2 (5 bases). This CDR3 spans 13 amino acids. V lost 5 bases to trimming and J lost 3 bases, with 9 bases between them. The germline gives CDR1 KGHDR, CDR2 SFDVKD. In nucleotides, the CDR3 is TGTGCCACCAGTGTTCCGGGAAAAGAGACCCAGTACTTC. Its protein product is CATSVPGKETQYF.

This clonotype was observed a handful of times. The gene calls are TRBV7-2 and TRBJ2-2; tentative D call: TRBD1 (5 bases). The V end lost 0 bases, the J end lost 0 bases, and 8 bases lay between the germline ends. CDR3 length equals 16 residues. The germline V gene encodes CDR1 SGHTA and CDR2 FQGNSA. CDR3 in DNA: TGTGCCAGCAGCTTAGCTTGGACATCGAACACCGGGGAGCTGTTTTTT. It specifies CASSLAWTSNTGELFF.

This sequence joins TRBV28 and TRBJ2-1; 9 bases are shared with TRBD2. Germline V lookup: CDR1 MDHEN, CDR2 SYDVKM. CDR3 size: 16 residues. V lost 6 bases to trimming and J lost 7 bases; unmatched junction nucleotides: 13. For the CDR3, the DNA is TGTGCCAGCAGCCCCCCGGGACTAGCTTCATTGAATGAGCAGTTCTTC. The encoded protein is CASSPPGLASLNEQFF.

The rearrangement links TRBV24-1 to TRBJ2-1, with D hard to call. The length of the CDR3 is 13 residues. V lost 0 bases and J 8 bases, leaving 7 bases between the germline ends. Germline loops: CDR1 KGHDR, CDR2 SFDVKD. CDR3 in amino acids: CATSDLVGHEQFF. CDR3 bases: TGTGCCACCAGTGATTTGGTTGGGCATGAGCAGTTCTTC.

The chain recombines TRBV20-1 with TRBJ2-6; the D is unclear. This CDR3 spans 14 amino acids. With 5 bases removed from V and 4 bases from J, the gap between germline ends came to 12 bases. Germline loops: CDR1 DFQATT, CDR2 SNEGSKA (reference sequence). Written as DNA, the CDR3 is TGCAGTGCTGAGGCAAGGCGAGGGGCCAACGTCCTGACTTTC. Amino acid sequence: CSAEARRGANVLTF.

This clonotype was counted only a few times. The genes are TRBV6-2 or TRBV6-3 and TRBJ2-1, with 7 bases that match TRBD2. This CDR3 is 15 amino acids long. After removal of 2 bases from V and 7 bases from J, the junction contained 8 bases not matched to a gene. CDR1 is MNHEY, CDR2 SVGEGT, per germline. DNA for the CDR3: TGTGCCAGCAGTTACGGCGGGAGTAGTTGGAATGAGCAGTTCTTC. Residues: CASSYGGSSWNEQFF.

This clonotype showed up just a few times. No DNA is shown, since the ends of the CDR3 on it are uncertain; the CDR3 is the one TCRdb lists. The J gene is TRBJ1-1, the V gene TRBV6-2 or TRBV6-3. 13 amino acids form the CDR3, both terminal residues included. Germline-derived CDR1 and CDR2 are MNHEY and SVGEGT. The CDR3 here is CASSSSMNTEAFF.

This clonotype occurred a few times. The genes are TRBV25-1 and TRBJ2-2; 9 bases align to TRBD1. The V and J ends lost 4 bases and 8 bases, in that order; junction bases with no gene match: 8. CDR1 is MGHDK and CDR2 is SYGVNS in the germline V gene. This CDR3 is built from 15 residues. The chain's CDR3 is CASSGWDRVKGELFF. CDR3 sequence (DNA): TGTGCCAGCAGTGGCTGGGACAGGGTAAAGGGGGAGCTGTTTTTT. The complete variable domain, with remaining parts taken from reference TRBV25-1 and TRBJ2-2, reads EADIYQTPRYLVIGTGKKITLECSQTMGHDKMYWYQQDPGMELHLIHYSYGVNSTEKGDLSSESTVSRIRTEHFPLTLESARPSHTSQYLCASSGWDRVKGELFFGEGSRLTVL.

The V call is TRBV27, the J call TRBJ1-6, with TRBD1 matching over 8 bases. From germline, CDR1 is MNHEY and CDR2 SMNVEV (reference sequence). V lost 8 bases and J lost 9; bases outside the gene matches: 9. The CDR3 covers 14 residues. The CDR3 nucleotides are TGTGCCAGCCTAGGGGACAGGATTATTTCACCCCTCCACTTT. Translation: CASLGDRIISPLHF.

DNA of the CDR3: TGCGCCAGCAGCTTGGCCATCCTAGCGGGAAACACCGGGGAGCTGTTTTTT. Translating it yields CASSLAILAGNTGELFF. The V gene is TRBV5-1, the J gene TRBJ2-2; 9 bases align to TRBD2. CDR3 size: 17 residues. Trimming cost V 0 bases and J 2 bases; bases outside gene matches: 5. The V gene's germline CDR1 is SGHRS and CDR2 YFSETQ.

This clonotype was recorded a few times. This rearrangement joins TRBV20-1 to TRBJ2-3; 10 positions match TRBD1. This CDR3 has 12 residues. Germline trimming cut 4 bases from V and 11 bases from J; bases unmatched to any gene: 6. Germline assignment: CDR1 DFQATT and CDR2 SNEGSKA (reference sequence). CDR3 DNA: TGCAGTGCTACAACTCGGGACAGGGGGCAGTATTTT. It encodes CSATTRDRGQYF.

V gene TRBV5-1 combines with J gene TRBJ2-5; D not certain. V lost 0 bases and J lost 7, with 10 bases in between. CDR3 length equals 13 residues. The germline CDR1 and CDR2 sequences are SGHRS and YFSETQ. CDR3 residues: CASSLDYGRTQYF. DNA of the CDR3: TGCGCCAGCAGCTTGGACTACGGAAGGACCCAGTACTTC.

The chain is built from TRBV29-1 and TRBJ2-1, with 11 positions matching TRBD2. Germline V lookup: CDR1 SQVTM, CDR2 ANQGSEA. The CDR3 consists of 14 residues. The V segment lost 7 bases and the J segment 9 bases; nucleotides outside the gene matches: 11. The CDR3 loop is CSGEGLAVTSEQFF. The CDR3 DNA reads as TGCAGCGGGGAGGGACTAGCGGTAACAAGTGAGCAGTTCTTC.